This record concerns one T cell receptor (beta chain) sequence. This clone was detected once. Its target antigen remains unknown. Base qualities are not provided; no much larger clone lies one nucleotide away. These data come from a study of shared clonotypes between healthy human individuals (dated by TCRdb to between 2020 and 2021). About the full investigation: A couple of women and a few men aged 18 to 49 years were included in the cohort. For each donor, CD4 naive and CD4 memory were each given three plates, CD8 naive was given two plates, and CD8 memory was given one plate. Blood TCR repertoires of a handful of healthy adults were deeply sequenced to estimate repertoire size and the extent of clonotype sharing between individuals. To increase sequencing depth and limit assay-specific biases, different laboratories used diverse techniques to prepare libraries and sequence TCR repertoires. Per donor, leukapheresis produced somewhere between about 0.8 and 9 billion PBMCs. What the work shows at the level of the full study, not this receptor alone: Pairwise subsampling indicated that sequencing depth was expected to affect the degree of clonotype sharing among donors. Naive subsets generally had larger estimated clonotype richness than memory subsets did. Compared with non-shared clonotypes, the clonotypes found in all four sorted-subset donors had higher generation probabilities. Rarefaction of sorted-subset datasets indicated incomplete sequencing despite the large sequencing depth. When a few donors were compared, the shared fraction of clonotypes was around 5% for naive CD4, approximately 3.3% for naive CD8, more than 2% for memory CD4, and 0.35% to 0.4% for memory CD8. Sampling was limited to blood, and TCR repertoires in tissue likely differ from TCR repertoires in blood. The genetic and exposure-history diversity represented was limited by the small number of donors.

Healthy HIV-negative adults with no recently reported acute infections or vaccinations were included as donors. Every donor was a Caucasian adult living in Nashville, Tennessee, USA. CD4+ T cells were enriched by magnetic negative selection; naive cells were then positively selected on CD45RA, and the negative fraction formed the memory subset. Blood was collected by leukapheresis, and PBMCs were isolated by Ficoll-Histopaque density gradient centrifugation and then cryopreserved in liquid nitrogen vapor phase. Analytical flow cytometry was used to check the purity and quantity of every magnetically sorted T cell population. Each sorted fraction had its genomic DNA isolated and then quantified by UV absorbance on a Nanodrop 2000c. Using the deep immunoSEQ assay, multiplex PCR amplified TCR CDR3 regions from genomic DNA. Extracted genomic DNA from each cell subset was spread evenly across all wells of several immunoSEQ 96-well plates, with each plate serving as a replicate. For sorted subsets, each replicate PCR was loaded with roughly 200 ng genomic DNA, equivalent to 25,000 to 30,000 T cell genomes. Purified libraries were measured with a Qubit 3.0 fluorometer, size-checked on a Bioanalyzer 2100, and measured again with the KAPA Library Quantification kit. Each immunoSEQ 96-well plate was sequenced on its own single-read 150-cycle Illumina NextSeq 550 flow cell. In the paper's pipeline: Because the immunoSEQ output held only junctional sequences and lacked quality scores, the filtering could not match the filtering applied to full-length reads. To assign V/J genes and CDR3, sequences were annotated using PyIR, a Python wrapper for IgBLAST v1.9, with IMGT germline references. Reads with weak V/J assignments (E-value above 1e-6), missing CDR3, stop codons, out-of-frame junctions, or ambiguous translated residues were removed. V3J clonotypes were defined by identical inferred V gene, J gene, and CDR3 amino acid sequence. Percentage overlap between repertoires was computed as shared unique clonotypes divided by the size of the smaller repertoire. RTK rarefaction, the Chao1 estimator, and Recon v2.1 estimates of unobserved clonotypes were used to assess repertoire richness. For all TCRbeta clonotypes obtained by the gDNA method from a handful of donors, generation probabilities were computed with OLGA. TCRdb took this table from immuneACCESS and kept in-frame rearrangements with V and J called. Such tables lack part of the clones; where checked against another copy, unresolved V genes explain under half of the gap, and the rest is unexplained. The D gene and trimming were derived from the DNA, and the V and J assignments and clone size from that table. The sample contains approximately 1,500,000 clones, roughly 96% of them found a single time. The ten largest clones add up to approximately 1.1% of the sample.

Inclusive of the bounding cysteine and phenylalanine, the CDR3 is 13 residues long. The DNA shown is the 39-base CDR3, in frame from base 1. A distance of 15 bases separates the germline ends of V and J, which lose 4 bases and 7 bases respectively. The germline V gene specifies SGHTS as CDR1 and YDEGEE as CDR2. The material sequenced was naive CD4+ T cells sorted from blood. The cell subset or site label on this specimen signifies: CD45RA+ positively selected. The sequence links TRBV5-8 to TRBJ2-7, with TRBD2 tentatively as D gene (5 bases match). This TCR derives from a man aged 30-40 years in good health. The CDR3 loop reads CASSPGNIGEQYF. The nucleotides are TGTGCCAGCAGCCCGGGGAACATTGGGGAGCAGTACTTC. The full variable domain, completed from the reference TRBV5-8 and TRBJ2-7 proteins outside the CDR3, reads EAGVTQSPTHLIKTRGQQATLRCSPISGHTSVYWYQQALGLGLQFLLWYDEGEERNRGNFPPRFSGRQFPNYSSELNVNALELEDSALYLCASSPGNIGEQYFGPGTRLTVT.